This T cell receptor (beta chain) came from a study of T cells after yellow fever vaccination. Making TCR cDNA involved 5'RACE template switching, which added UMIs and a universal primer site. TCRdb passed the 5' RACE reads through MiXCR, listing each CDR3 protein once. The sample shows some 160,000 distinct CDR3 sequences, around 9.3% of them seen only once. Study-wide points: Researchers report a weaker secondary response that nonetheless peaked faster, day 5 versus 15. A small proportion of clonotypes was detected in both the CD4 and CD8 compartments. FACS-sorted repertoires could contain abundant clonotypes contaminating from the bulk population.

This clonotype was counted many times. The antigen is undetermined. The germline V and J ends were trimmed by 4 bases and 4 bases, with 11 bases remaining between them. CDR3 length: 13 residues. Germline CDR1 reads MNHEY; CDR2 reads SMNVEV (reference sequence). The receptor was derived from a man aged 18 to 35 who received the YFV17D yellow fever vaccine. The material sequenced was CD8+ T cells sorted from PBMCs, taken 45 days after the yellow fever booster vaccination. The V gene is TRBV27, the J gene TRBJ2-7, with D maybe TRBD2 (6 bases). CDR3 amino acids: CASSSGTGYEQYV. The CDR3 nucleotides are TGTGCCAGCAGTTCCGGGACTGGGTACGAGCAGTACGTC.